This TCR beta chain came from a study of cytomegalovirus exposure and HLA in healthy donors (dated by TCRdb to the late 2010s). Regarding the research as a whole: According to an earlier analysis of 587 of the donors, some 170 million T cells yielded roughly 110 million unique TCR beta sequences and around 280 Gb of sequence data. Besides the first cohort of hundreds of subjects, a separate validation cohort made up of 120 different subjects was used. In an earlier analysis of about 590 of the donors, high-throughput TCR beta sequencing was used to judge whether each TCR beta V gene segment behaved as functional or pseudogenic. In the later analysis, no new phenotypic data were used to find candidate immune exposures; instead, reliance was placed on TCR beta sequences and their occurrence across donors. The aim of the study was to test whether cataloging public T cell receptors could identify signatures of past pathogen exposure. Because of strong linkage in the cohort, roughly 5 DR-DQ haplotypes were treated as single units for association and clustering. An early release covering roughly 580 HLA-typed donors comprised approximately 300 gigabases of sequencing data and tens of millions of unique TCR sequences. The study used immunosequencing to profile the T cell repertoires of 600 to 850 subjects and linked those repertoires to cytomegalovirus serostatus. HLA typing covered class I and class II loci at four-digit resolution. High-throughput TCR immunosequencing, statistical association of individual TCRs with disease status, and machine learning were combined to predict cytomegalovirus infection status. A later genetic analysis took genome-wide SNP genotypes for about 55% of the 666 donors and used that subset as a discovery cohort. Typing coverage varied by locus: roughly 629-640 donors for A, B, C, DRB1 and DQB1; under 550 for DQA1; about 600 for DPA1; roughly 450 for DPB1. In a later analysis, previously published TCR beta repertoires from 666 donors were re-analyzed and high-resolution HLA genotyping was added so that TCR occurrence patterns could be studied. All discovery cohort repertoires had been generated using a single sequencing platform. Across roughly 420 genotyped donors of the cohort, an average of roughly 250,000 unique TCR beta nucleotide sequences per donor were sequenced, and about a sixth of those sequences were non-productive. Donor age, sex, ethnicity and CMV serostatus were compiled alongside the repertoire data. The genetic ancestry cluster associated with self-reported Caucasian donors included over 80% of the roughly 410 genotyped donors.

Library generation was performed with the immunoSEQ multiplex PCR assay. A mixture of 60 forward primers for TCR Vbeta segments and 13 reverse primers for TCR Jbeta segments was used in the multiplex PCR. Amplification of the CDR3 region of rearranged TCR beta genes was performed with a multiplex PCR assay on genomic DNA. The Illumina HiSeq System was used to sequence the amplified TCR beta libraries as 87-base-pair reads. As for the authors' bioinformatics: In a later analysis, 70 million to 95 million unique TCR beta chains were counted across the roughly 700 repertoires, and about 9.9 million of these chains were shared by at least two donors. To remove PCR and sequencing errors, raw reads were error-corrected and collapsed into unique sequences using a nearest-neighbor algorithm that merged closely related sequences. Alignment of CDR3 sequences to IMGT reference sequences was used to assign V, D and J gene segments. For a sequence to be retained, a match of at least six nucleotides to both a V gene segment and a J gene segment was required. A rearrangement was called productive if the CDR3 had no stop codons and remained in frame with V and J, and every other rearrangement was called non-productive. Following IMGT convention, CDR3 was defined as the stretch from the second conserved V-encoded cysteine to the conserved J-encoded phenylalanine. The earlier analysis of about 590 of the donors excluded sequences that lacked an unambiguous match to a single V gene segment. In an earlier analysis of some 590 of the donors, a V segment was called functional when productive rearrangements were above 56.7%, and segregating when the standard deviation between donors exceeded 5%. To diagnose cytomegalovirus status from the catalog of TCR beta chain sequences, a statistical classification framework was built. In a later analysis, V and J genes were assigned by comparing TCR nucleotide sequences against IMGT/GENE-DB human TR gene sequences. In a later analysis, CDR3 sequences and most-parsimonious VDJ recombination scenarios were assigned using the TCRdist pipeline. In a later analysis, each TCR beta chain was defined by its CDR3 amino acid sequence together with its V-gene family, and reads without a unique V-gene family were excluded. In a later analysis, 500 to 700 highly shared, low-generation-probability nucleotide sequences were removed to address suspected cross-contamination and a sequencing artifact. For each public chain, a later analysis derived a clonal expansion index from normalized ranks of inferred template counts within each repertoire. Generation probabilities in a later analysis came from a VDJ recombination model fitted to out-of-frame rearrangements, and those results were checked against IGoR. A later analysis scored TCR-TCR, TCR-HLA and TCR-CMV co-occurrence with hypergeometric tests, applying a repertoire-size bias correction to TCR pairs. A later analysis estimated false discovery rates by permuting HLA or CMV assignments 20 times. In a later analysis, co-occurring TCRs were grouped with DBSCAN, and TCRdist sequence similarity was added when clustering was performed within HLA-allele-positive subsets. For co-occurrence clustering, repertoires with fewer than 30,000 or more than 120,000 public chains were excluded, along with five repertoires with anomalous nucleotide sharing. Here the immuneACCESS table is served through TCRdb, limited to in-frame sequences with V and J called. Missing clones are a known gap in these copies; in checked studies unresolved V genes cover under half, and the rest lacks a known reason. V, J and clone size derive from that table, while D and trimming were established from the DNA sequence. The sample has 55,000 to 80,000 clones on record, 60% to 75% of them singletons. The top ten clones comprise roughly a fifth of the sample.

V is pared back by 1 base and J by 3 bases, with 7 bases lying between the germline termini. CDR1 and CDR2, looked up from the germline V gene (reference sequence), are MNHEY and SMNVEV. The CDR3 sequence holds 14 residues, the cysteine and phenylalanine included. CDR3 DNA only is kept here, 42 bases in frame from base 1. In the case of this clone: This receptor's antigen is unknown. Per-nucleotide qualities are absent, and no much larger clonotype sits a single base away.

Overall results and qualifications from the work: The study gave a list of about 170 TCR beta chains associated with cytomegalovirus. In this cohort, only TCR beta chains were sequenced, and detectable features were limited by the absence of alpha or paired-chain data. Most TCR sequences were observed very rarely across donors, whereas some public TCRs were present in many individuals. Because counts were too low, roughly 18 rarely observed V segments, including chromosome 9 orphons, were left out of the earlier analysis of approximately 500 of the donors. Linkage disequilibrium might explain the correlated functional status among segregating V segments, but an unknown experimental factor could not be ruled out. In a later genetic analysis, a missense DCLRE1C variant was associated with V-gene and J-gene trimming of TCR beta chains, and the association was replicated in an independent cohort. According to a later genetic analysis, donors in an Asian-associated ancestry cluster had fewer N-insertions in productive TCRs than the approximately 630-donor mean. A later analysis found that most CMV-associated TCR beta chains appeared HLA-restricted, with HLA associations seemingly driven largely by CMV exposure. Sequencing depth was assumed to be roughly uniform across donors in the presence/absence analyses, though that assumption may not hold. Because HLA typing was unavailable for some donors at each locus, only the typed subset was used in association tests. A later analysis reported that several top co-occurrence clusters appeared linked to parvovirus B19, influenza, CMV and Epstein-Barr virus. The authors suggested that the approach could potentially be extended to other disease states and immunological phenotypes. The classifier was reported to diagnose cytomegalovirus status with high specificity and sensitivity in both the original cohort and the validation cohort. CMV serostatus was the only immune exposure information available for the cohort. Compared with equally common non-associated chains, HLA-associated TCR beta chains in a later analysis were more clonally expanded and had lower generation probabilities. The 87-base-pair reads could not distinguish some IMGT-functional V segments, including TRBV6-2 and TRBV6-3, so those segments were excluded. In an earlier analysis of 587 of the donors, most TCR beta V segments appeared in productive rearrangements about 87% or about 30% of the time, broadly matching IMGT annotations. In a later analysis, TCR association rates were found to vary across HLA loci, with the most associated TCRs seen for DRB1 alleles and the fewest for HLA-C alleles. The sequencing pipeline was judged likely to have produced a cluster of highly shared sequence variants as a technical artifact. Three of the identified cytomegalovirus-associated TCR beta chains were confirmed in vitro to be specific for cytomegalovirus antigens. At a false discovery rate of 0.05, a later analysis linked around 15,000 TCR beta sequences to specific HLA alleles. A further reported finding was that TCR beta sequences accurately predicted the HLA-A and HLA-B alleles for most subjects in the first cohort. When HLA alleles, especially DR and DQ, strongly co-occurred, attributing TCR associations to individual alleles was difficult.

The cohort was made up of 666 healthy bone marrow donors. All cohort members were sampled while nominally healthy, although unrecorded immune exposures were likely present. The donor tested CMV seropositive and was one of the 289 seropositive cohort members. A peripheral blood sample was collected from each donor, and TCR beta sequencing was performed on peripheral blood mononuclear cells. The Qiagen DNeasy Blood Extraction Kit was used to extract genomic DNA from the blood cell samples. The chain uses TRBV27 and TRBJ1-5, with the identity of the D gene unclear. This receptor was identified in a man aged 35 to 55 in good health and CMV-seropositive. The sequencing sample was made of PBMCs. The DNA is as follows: TGTGCCAGCAGTTTATATCCATCCAATCAGCCCCAGCATTTT. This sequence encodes CASSLYPSNQPQHF.